This entry is about one T cell receptor (beta chain). Its specificity is not known. The source of the sample is a study of T cell responses to AZD1222 COVID-19 vaccine. The study, taken as a whole, reports: Repertoire sampling happened only post peak T cell response. Spike-wide vaccine-associated CD4 TCRs dominated at 160-218 and 743-854. Spike-specific TCR breadth rose after two AZD1222 doses, and depth rose as well.

This CDR3 comprises 11 residues. Germline V lookup: CDR1 SQVTM, CDR2 ANQGSEA. The ends were cut back, 4 bases at V and 4 bases at J, with 5 bases in the middle. Analysis merged second doses at about 4 or about 12 weeks. Produced via immunoSEQ multiplex PCR; TCRdb's table is partial and in-frame only. Among 80,000 to 100,000 clones listed, 70% to 90% were seen once. The chain uses TRBV29-1 and TRBJ1-3; D gene uncertain. The source material was peripheral blood, sampled 28 days after the second AZD1222 dose. The sequence came from an adult who received the AZD1222 COVID-19 vaccine. In DNA form, the CDR3 reads TGCAGCGTTGTTGGAGGAAACACCATATATTTT. This sequence encodes CSVVGGNTIYF.